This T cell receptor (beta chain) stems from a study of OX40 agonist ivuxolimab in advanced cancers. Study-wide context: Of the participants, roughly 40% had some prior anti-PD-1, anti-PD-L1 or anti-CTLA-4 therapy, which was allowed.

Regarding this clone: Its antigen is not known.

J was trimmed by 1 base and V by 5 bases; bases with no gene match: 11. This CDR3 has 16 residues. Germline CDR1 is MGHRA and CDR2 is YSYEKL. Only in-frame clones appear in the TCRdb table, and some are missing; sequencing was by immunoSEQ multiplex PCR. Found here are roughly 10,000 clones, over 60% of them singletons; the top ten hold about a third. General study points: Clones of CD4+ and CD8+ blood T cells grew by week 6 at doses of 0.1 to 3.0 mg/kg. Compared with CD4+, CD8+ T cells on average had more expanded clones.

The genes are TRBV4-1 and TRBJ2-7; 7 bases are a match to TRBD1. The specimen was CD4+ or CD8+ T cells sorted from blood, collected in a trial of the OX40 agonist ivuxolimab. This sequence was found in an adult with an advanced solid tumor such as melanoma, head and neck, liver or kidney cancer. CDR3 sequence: CASSVRGDSESYEQYF. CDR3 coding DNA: TGCGCCAGCAGCGTACGAGGGGACAGCGAATCCTACGAGCAGTACTTC.